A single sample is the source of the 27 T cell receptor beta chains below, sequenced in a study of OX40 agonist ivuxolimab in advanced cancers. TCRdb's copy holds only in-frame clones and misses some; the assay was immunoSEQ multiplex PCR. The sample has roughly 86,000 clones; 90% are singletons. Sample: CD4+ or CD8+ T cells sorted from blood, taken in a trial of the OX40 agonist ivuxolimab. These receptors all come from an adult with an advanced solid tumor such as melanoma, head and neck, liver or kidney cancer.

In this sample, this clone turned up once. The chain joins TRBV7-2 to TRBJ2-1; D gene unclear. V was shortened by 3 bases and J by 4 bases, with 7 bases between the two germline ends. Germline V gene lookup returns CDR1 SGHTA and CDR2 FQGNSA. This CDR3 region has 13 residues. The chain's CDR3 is CASSFTSYNEQFF. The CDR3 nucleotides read TGTGCCAGCAGCTTTACAAGTTACAATGAGCAGTTCTTC.

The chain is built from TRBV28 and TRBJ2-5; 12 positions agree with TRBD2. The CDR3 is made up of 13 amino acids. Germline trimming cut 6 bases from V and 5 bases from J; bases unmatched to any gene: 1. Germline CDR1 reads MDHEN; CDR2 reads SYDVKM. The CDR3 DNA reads TGTGCCAGCAGACTAGCGGGAGGTGAGACCCAGTACTTC. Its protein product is CASRLAGGETQYF.

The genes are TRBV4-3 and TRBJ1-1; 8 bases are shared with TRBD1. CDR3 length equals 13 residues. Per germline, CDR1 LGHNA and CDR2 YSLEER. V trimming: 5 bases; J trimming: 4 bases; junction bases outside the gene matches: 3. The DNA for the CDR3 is TGCGCCAGCAGCGTAACAGGGGGCACTGAAGCTTTCTTT. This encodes CASSVTGGTEAFF.

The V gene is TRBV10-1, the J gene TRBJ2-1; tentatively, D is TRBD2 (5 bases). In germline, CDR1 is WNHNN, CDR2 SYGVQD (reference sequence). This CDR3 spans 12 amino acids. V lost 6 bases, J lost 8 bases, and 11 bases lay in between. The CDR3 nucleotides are TGCGCCAGCAGCCCTAACGGGGATGAGCAGTTCTTC. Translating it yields CASSPNGDEQFF.

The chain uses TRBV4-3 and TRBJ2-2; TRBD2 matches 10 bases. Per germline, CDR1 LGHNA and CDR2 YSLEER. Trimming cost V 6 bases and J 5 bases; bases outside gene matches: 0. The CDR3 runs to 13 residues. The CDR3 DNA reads TGCGCCAGCAGGACTAGCGGGACCGGGGAGCTGTTTTTT. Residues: CASRTSGTGELFF.

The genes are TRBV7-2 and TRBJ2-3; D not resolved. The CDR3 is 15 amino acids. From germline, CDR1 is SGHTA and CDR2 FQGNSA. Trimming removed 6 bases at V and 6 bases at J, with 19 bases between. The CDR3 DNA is TGTGCCAGCAGGGAAAGGCGCGGTCCCGGGGATACGCAGTATTTT. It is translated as CASRERRGPGDTQYF.

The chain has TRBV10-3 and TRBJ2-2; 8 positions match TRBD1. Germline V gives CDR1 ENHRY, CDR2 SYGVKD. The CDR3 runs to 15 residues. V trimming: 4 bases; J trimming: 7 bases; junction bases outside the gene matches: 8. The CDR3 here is CAISGMTGDIGELFF. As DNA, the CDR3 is TGTGCCATCAGTGGGATGACAGGGGATATCGGGGAGCTGTTTTTT.

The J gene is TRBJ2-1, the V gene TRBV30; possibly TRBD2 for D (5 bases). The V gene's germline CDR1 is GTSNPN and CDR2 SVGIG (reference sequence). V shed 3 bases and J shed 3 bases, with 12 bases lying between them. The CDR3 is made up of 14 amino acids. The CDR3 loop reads CAWSTGVIYNEQFF. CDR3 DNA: TGTGCCTGGAGCACCGGGGTGATCTACAATGAGCAGTTCTTC.

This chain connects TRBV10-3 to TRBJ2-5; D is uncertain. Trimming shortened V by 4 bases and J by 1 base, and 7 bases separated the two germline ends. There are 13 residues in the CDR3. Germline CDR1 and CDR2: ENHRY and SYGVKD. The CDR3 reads CAISAIAQETQYF. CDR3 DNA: TGTGCCATCAGTGCAATTGCCCAAGAGACCCAGTACTTC.

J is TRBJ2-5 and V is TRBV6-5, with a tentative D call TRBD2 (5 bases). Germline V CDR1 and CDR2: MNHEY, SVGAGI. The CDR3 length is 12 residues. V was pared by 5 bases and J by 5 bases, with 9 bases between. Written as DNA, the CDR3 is TGTGCCAGCAGTAACCCGGGGGAGACCCAGTACTTC. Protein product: CASSNPGETQYF.

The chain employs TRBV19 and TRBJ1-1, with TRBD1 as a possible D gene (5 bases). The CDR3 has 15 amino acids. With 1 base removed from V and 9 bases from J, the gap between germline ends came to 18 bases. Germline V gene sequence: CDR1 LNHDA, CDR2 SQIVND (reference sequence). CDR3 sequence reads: CASSIVGNTGPKAFF. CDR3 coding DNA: TGTGCCAGTAGTATAGTTGGGAATACAGGACCGAAAGCTTTCTTT.

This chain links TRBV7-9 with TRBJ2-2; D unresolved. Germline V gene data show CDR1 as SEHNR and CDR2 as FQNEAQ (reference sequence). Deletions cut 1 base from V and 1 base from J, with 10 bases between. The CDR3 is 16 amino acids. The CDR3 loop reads CASSLDNPLNTGELFF. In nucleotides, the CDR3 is TGTGCCAGCAGCTTAGATAACCCTCTGAACACCGGGGAGCTGTTTTTT.

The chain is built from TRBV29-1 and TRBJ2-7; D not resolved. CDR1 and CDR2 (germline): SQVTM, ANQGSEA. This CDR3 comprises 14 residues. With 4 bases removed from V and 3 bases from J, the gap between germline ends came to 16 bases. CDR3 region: CSVAVDAQLYEQYF. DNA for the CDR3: TGCAGCGTTGCTGTAGACGCACAACTCTACGAGCAGTACTTC.

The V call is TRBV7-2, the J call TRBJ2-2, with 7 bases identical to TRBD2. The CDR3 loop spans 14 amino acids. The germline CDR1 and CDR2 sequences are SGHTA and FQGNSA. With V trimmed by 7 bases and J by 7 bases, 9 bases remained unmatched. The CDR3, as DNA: TGTGCCAGCACCACGACGGTAGCGGGCGGGGAGCTGTTTTTT. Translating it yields CASTTTVAGGELFF.

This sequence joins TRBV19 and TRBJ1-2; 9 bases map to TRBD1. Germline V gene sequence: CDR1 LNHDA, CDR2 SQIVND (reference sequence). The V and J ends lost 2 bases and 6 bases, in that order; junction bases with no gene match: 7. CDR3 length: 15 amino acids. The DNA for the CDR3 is TGTGCCAGTAGTATATATAGGGACAGGGCCCATGGCTACACCTTC. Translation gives CASSIYRDRAHGYTF.

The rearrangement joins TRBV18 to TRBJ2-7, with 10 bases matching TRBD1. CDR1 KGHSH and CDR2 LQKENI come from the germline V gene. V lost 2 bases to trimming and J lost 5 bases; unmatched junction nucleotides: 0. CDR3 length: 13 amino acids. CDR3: CASSPGTGDEQYF. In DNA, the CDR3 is TGTGCCAGCTCACCAGGGACAGGGGACGAGCAGTACTTC.

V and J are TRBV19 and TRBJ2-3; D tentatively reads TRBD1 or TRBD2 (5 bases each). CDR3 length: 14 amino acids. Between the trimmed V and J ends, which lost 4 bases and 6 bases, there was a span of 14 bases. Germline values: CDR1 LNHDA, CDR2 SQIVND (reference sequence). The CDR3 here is CASSSRDPRDTQYF. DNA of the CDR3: TGTGCCAGTAGTAGCCGGGACCCCCGGGATACGCAGTATTTT.

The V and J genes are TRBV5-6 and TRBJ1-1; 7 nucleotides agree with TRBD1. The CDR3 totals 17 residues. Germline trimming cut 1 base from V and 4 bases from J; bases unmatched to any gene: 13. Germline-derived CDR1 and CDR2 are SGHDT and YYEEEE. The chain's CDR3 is CASSLQLRPGGFTEAFF. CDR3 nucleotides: TGTGCCAGCAGCTTGCAGCTCCGCCCAGGGGGGTTCACTGAAGCTTTCTTT.

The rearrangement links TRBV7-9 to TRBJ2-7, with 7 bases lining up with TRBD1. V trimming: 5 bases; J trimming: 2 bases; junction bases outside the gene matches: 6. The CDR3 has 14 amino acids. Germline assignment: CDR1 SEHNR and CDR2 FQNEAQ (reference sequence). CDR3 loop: CASSIWDSPYEQYF. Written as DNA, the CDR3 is TGTGCCAGCAGCATATGGGACAGCCCCTACGAGCAGTACTTC.

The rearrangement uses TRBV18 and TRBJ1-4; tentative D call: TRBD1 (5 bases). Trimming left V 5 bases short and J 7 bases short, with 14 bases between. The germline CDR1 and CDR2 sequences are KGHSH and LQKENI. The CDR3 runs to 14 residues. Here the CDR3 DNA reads TGTGCCAGCTCATCGCAGGGAGGGCCTGAAAAACTGTTTTTT. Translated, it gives CASSSQGGPEKLFF.

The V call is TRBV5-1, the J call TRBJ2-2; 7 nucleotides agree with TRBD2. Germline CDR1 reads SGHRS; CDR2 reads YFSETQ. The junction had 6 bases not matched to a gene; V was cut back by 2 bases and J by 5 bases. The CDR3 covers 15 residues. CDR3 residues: CASSFPAGETGELFF. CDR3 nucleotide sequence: TGCGCCAGCAGCTTCCCGGCGGGGGAAACCGGGGAGCTGTTTTTT. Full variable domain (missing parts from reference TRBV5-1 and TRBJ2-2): KAGVTQTPRYLIKTRGQQVTLSCSPISGHRSVSWYQQTPGQGLQFLFEYFSETQRNKGNFPGRFSGRQFSNSRSEMNVSTLELGDSALYLCASSFPAGETGELFFGEGSRLTVL.

The CDR3 DNA follows: TGCGCCAGCAGCCAACGCCGGGGGCTAGCGGTCCCCCCCGGGGAGCTGTTTTTT. Translating gives CASSQRRGLAVPPGELFF. The rearrangement uses TRBV4-3 and TRBJ2-2; D is perhaps TRBD2 (7 bases). This CDR3 spans 18 amino acids. The V gene lost 2 bases and the J gene lost 6 bases, with 22 bases spanning the gap. CDR1 LGHNA and CDR2 YSLEER come from the germline V gene.

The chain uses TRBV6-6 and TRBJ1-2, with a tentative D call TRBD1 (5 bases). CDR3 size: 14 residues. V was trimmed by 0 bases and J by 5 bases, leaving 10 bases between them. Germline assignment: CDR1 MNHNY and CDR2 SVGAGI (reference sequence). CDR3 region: CASSYSGAVYGYTF. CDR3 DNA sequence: TGTGCCAGCAGTTACTCCGGGGCCGTATATGGCTACACCTTC.

The CDR3 sequence is CASSWLTSQDNEQFF. In nucleotides, the CDR3 is TGCGCCAGCAGCTGGCTGACTAGCCAAGACAATGAGCAGTTCTTC. The chain recombines TRBV5-1 with TRBJ2-1; 7 bases are a match to TRBD2. This CDR3 region has 15 residues. V lost 3 bases, J lost 5 bases, and 8 bases stayed unmatched. Germline CDR1 and CDR2: SGHRS and YFSETQ. The full variable domain, rest sourced from reference TRBV5-1 and TRBJ2-1, is KAGVTQTPRYLIKTRGQQVTLSCSPISGHRSVSWYQQTPGQGLQFLFEYFSETQRNKGNFPGRFSGRQFSNSRSEMNVSTLELGDSALYLCASSWLTSQDNEQFFGPGTRLTVL.

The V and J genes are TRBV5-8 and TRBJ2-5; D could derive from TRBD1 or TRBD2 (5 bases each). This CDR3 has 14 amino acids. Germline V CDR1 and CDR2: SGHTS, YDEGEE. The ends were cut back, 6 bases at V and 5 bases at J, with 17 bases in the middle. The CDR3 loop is CASTQRGWGETQYF. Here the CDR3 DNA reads TGTGCCAGCACCCAGAGGGGATGGGGCGAGACCCAGTACTTC.

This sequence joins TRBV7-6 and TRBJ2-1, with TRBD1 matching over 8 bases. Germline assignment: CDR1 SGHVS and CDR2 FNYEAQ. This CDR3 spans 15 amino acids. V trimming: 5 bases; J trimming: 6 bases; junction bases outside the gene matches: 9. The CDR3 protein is CASSVSGTGTNEQFF. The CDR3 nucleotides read TGTGCCAGCAGCGTATCCGGGACAGGCACCAATGAGCAGTTCTTC.

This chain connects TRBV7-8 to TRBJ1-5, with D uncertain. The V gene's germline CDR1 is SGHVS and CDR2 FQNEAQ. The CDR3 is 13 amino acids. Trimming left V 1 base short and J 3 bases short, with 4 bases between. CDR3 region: CASSLVFNQPQHF. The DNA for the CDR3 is TGTGCCAGCAGCTTAGTGTTCAATCAGCCCCAGCATTTT.